The 8 T cell receptor beta chains below all came from one sample that was sequenced in a study of cytomegalovirus exposure and HLA in healthy donors. The PCR ran on 60 Vbeta and 13 Jbeta primers. TCRdb keeps only in-frame clones here, not all; method: immunoSEQ multiplex PCR. The sample lists roughly 180,000 clones, about 82% occurring once. Sequencing used PBMCs. The receptors shown here come from a female donor in good health and CMV-seronegative.

J is TRBJ2-5 and V is TRBV30; a possible D gene is TRBD2 (6 bases). The CDR3 totals 14 residues. The germline V and J ends were trimmed by 3 bases and 0 bases, with 11 bases remaining between them. The germline V gene has CDR1 GTSNPN and CDR2 SVGIG (reference sequence). The CDR3 protein is CAWSRDWYQETQYF. CDR3 DNA sequence: TGTGCCTGGAGCCGGGACTGGTACCAAGAGACCCAGTACTTC.

V gene TRBV7-2 combines with J gene TRBJ1-4, with 7 nucleotides matching TRBD1. Per the germline V gene, CDR1 is SGHTA and CDR2 is FQGNSA. The CDR3 length is 15 residues. The ends lost 0 bases at V and 7 bases at J; junction bases unmatched: 5. The CDR3 is CASSLARQGGEKLFF. The DNA for the CDR3 is TGTGCCAGCAGCTTAGCTCGACAGGGTGGTGAAAAACTGTTTTTT.

The V and J genes are TRBV6-5 and TRBJ2-7; TRBD2 might be the D (5 bases). Germline V gives CDR1 MNHEY, CDR2 SVGAGI. Trimming pared 6 bases from V and 1 base from J, leaving 10 bases between. The CDR3 loop spans 13 amino acids. CDR3 nucleotides: TGTGCCAGCAGCCTACCGGGGTCCTACGAGCAGTACTTC. Amino acid sequence: CASSLPGSYEQYF.

This clone was seen more than once but under ten times. The chain uses TRBV4-3 and TRBJ2-2, with D tentatively TRBD1 (6 bases). The germline V and J ends were trimmed by 0 bases and 5 bases, with 16 bases remaining between them. Germline V lookup: CDR1 LGHNA, CDR2 YSLEER. This CDR3 has 17 amino acids. CDR3 in DNA: TGCGCCAGCAGCCAAGAATGGGCACAGGGCGGGACCGGGGAGCTGTTTTTT. Translated: CASSQEWAQGGTGELFF.

V usage is TRBV10-3 and J usage is TRBJ2-1; 12 nucleotides match TRBD2. This CDR3 region has 15 residues. Germline loops: CDR1 ENHRY, CDR2 SYGVKD. V shed 10 bases, J shed 9 bases, and the junction held 13 bases outside the gene matches. The CDR3 DNA is TGTGCCACCGCGACTAGCGGGGGCACTATGGTTGAGCAGTTCTTC. This gives the protein CATATSGGTMVEQFF.

The gene calls are TRBV4-1 and TRBJ2-7; 10 nucleotides agree with TRBD2. The CDR3 extends over 17 amino acids. Looked up from germline, CDR1 is MGHRA and CDR2 is YSYEKL. V was pared by 4 bases and J by 7 bases, with 16 bases of the junction left unmatched. The CDR3 DNA reads TGCGCCAGCAGCCGGGGCCCGCCTAGCGGGAGCCCTGGAGAGCAGTACTTC. Translating gives CASSRGPPSGSPGEQYF.

This chain links TRBV5-1 with TRBJ2-7, with D perhaps matching TRBD1 (6 bases). Trimming stripped 1 base from V and 7 bases from J, with 18 bases between. Germline V lookup: CDR1 SGHRS, CDR2 YFSETQ. CDR3 length: 15 residues. The CDR3 loop is CASSLQQGPQEEQYF. CDR3 in DNA: TGCGCCAGCAGCTTGCAACAGGGCCCTCAGGAAGAGCAGTACTTC.

Concerning this clone itself: One end of the junction fails to match germline, which may point to a read error. The V and J genes are TRBV6-1 and TRBJ2-4; 7 nucleotides agree with TRBD2. The CDR3 is 16 residues long. The germline CDR1 and CDR2 sequences are MNHNS and SASEGT. This CDR3 is CASSEAGDYGKNSQYF. Written as DNA, the CDR3 is TGTGCCAGCAGTGAAGCTGGGGACTATGGCAAAAACAGTCAGTACTTC.